This is a list of T cell receptor beta chains from one sample in a study of OX40 agonist ivuxolimab in advanced cancers. TCRdb's copy holds only in-frame clones and misses some; the assay was immunoSEQ multiplex PCR. The repertoire consists of just over 35,000 clones, with about three quarters occurring once and the leading ten covering around 25%. Sequencing used CD4+ or CD8+ T cells sorted from blood, obtained in a trial of the OX40 agonist ivuxolimab. These receptors all come from an adult with an advanced solid tumor such as melanoma, head and neck, liver or kidney cancer. The CDR3 runs from the conserved cysteine through the conserved F or W. A D gene is named only where the DNA matches it firmly. Expanded clones get a size class; other rows say once, few or many, or leave the size out.

CDR3 DNA	CDR3 protein	V gene	J gene	D gene	clone size
TGTGCCAGCAGCTTGTATGGGAGCGCCCTTCAGCCCCAGCATTTT	CASSLYGSALQPQHF	TRBV5-6	TRBJ1-5	.	few
TGTGCCAGCAGTGAAACTGGTAGGGATGGGGACATTCAGTACTTC	CASSETGRDGDIQYF	TRBV2	TRBJ2-4	.	few
TGCGCCAGCGCGGATTGGGACGGGAACACTGAAGCTTTCTTT	CASADWDGNTEAFF	TRBV5-1	TRBJ1-1	.	few
TGTGCCACGGGCCCCGGGACAGGGGTGGGCGATACGCAGTATTTT	CATGPGTGVGDTQYF	TRBV15	TRBJ2-3	TRBD1	.
TGCGCCAGCAGTCGGGCGCCATTAAGCTCTGGAAACACCATATATTTT	CASSRAPLSSGNTIYF	TRBV5-1	TRBJ1-3	.	.
TGTGCCAGCAGCTTAGCTAGCGGGGGTTACGAGCAGTACTTC	CASSLASGGYEQYF	TRBV7-6	TRBJ2-7	TRBD2	.
TGCGCCAGCAGCTTGGACGGACAGGGCCTCGGGACCCAGTACTTC	CASSLDGQGLGTQYF	TRBV5-1	TRBJ2-5	TRBD1	.
TGTGCCAGCATAAGGGTCCCTGGTACCCAGTACTTC	CASIRVPGTQYF	TRBV2	TRBJ2-5	.	once
TGCGCCAGCAGTGAGATCGGACAGGGGATAGGGAGCAATCAGCCCCAGCATTTT	CASSEIGQGIGSNQPQHF	TRBV10-2	TRBJ1-5	TRBD1	.
TGCGCCAGCAGCTTGGTCCAGGGGAGTGATGGCTACACCTTC	CASSLVQGSDGYTF	TRBV5-1	TRBJ1-2	.	.
TGTGCCAGCAGCTGGAGGGGGCCTAACACCGGGGAGCTGTTTTTT	CASSWRGPNTGELFF	TRBV7-9	TRBJ2-2	.	.
TGTGCCAGCAGGGACAACTCGTACCAAGAGACCCAGTACTTC	CASRDNSYQETQYF	TRBV2	TRBJ2-5	.	.
TGCGCCAGCAGCCAATGGACAGGGGACCCCTCTAACTATGGCTACACCTTC	CASSQWTGDPSNYGYTF	TRBV4-1	TRBJ1-2	TRBD1	.
TGCAGCGTTGAAGAGACGAGGGCGTCCTACGAGCAGTACTTC	CSVEETRASYEQYF	TRBV29-1	TRBJ2-7	.	.
TGTGCCAGCAGTTACTTCGATAGAATAGGAGTCCTGACTTTC	CASSYFDRIGVLTF	TRBV6-5	TRBJ2-6	.	.
TGTGCCAGCAGTGCCATTCTGGGGTTGACCCAGCATTTT	CASSAILGLTQHF	TRBV27	TRBJ1-5	.	many
TGTGCCAGCAGCTTGGGGCTAGCGGAGACCCAGTACTTC	CASSLGLAETQYF	TRBV11-2	TRBJ2-5	.	.
TGTGCCAGCAGCCAAGGGGGTAACACCATATATTTT	CASSQGGNTIYF	TRBV14	TRBJ1-3	.	.
TGTGCCAGCAGCTTAGCCCCAGGGGCCAAACTGTTTTTT	CASSLAPGAKLFF	TRBV7-9	TRBJ1-4	.	.
TGCGCCAGCAGCTTGCAGGCTACGAACACTGAAGCTTTCTTT	CASSLQATNTEAFF	TRBV5-1	TRBJ1-1	.	.
TGTGCCAGCAGCCCATTACACAGGGGGTCAAGCAATCAGCCCCAGCATTTT	CASSPLHRGSSNQPQHF	TRBV21-1	TRBJ1-5	.	.
TGTGCCAGCAGCCATGAAGAGACCCAGTACTTC	CASSHEETQYF	TRBV21-1	TRBJ2-5	.	.
TGTGCCTGGAGTATAGCTCAAGAGACCCAGTACTTC	CAWSIAQETQYF	TRBV30	TRBJ2-5	.	.
TGTGCCAGCAGCCTATCTCCGGGACAGGTCTATGGCTACACCTTC	CASSLSPGQVYGYTF	TRBV7-6	TRBJ1-2	TRBD1	many
TGTGCCAGCAGGGCCGGGAATCAGCCCCAGCATTTT	CASRAGNQPQHF	TRBV7-3	TRBJ1-5	.	.
TGTGCCAGCAGCTTGGGGACCGGGACAGAAACCCGCGAGCAGTACTTC	CASSLGTGTETREQYF	TRBV5-8	TRBJ2-7	TRBD1	.
TGTGCCAGCAGCTTAGGTGGCGGGGGCCCGTTGTTCTTC	CASSLGGGGPLFF	TRBV11-2	TRBJ2-1	.	.
TGTGCCAGCAGGGATGCCGGGACTGATAACTATGGCTACACCTTC	CASRDAGTDNYGYTF	TRBV6-1	TRBJ1-2	.	.
TGTGCCAGCAGAGAAACGGACAGGGTGGCTGCACCCCTCCACTTT	CASRETDRVAAPLHF	TRBV2	TRBJ1-6	TRBD1	.
TGTGCCAGCAGCTACCTGGGGGGCTCTTACGAGCAGTACTTC	CASSYLGGSYEQYF	TRBV5-8	TRBJ2-7	.	.
TGTGCCAGCAGCCGGGGGGGCCCCACAGATACGCAGTATTTT	CASSRGGPTDTQYF	TRBV2	TRBJ2-3	TRBD2	.
TGTGCTAGTGGTTTGATAGGGGGGGCCGGGGAGCTGTTTTTT	CASGLIGGAGELFF	TRBV12-5	TRBJ2-2	.	.
TGCGCCAGCAGCTTGGAAGGGGTTGGAGGGCGGAATGAGCAGTTCTTC	CASSLEGVGGRNEQFF	TRBV5-1	TRBJ2-1	.	.
TGTGCCAGCAGTTACTCGGCGAGGGAGACCCAGTACTTC	CASSYSARETQYF	TRBV6-5	TRBJ2-5	.	.
TGTGCTAGTGGTTTGGACTTATTTGGAAAACTGTTTTTT	CASGLDLFGKLFF	TRBV12-5	TRBJ1-4	.	medium-sized
TGTGCCAGCAGCTTAGCGGAGGTCGGGGGCTACACCTTC	CASSLAEVGGYTF	TRBV7-8	TRBJ1-2	.	.
TGTGCCAGCAGCCCGGGGGGGAACACCGGGGAGCTGTTTTTT	CASSPGGNTGELFF	TRBV7-7	TRBJ2-2	TRBD2	once
TGTGCCAGCCGCGCAGGGGGGACTGAAGCTTTCTTT	CASRAGGTEAFF	TRBV28	TRBJ1-1	TRBD1	.
TGTGCCAGCAGCTTTAAGGGTGGCTACGAGCAGTACTTC	CASSFKGGYEQYF	TRBV7-7	TRBJ2-7	.	.
TGTGCCAGCAGCAATGTCGGGGCCCTCCCCCACTACGAGCAGTACTTC	CASSNVGALPHYEQYF	TRBV5-4	TRBJ2-7	.	.
TGTGCCAGCGCCTGGGGCAGGGTTGGGGGGTCCGGGGAGCTGTTTTTT	CASAWGRVGGSGELFF	TRBV27	TRBJ2-2	.	.
TGTGCCAGCAGCCTAGTCATCCCTCTCGAGCAGTTCTTC	CASSLVIPLEQFF	TRBV7-9	TRBJ2-1	.	.
TGCGCCAGCAGCCAAGATTACCGGTACCAAGAGACCCAGTACTTC	CASSQDYRYQETQYF	TRBV4-1	TRBJ2-5	.	few
TGTGCCAGCAGCTTCATGGGTTCCTTCGATAGCAATCAGCCCCAGCATTTT	CASSFMGSFDSNQPQHF	TRBV7-8	TRBJ1-5	.	.
TGTGCCAGCAGCGGCAATAGGTGGGATGGCTACACCTTC	CASSGNRWDGYTF	TRBV9	TRBJ1-2	.	.
TGCAGCGTTGCCACGGGACAGGGTGCTGGCTACACCTTC	CSVATGQGAGYTF	TRBV29-1	TRBJ1-2	TRBD1	.
TGTGCCAGCAGTGAAGGAGGGGGGCGGAGAGGTGAAAAACTGTTTTTT	CASSEGGGRRGEKLFF	TRBV2	TRBJ1-4	.	.
TGCGCCAACCCGGGACTAGCGGGTTCCAATGAGCAGTTCTTC	CANPGLAGSNEQFF	TRBV4-1	TRBJ2-1	TRBD2	.
TGTGCCAGCAGAAATGGACAGGGCCGCGAGCAGTACTTC	CASRNGQGREQYF	TRBV6-5	TRBJ2-7	TRBD1	.
TGCGCCAGCAGCTTGGAGCCCGGCAGAGAGACCCAGTACTTC	CASSLEPGRETQYF	TRBV5-1	TRBJ2-5	.	.
TGCGCCAGCAGCTTGGGTCCGACAGGGGGCAATCAGCCCCAGCATTTT	CASSLGPTGGNQPQHF	TRBV5-1	TRBJ1-5	TRBD1	few
TGCAGCGTTGGGACTAGCGTGTCAGGCGGGGAGCTGTTTTTT	CSVGTSVSGGELFF	TRBV29-1	TRBJ2-2	TRBD2	.
TGTGCCAGCAGTGAGGGGGTGAGAGAAAAACTGTTTTTT	CASSEGVREKLFF	TRBV7-2	TRBJ1-4	.	few
TGTGCCAGCAGTGAAACCAGCACTAATCAGCCCCAGCATTTT	CASSETSTNQPQHF	TRBV2	TRBJ1-5	.	once
TGTGCCAGCAGCTCCACCTCACAGGGAACTGGAAACACCATATATTTT	CASSSTSQGTGNTIYF	TRBV5-4	TRBJ1-3	.	.